Listed below are T cell receptor beta chains from one sample, sequenced in a study of T cell repertoires in cytomegalovirus infection. MiXCR, applied by TCRdb to the reads, yields one record per CDR3 protein. Found here are some 450,000 distinct CDR3 sequences, roughly 30% of them singletons; the top ten hold roughly an eighth. Sequenced sample: PBMCs. Receptor source: a human donor in good health (CMV status not recorded). Some clones in this sample may be carry-over from other donors' samples. Each CDR3 is given with its conserved first and last residue. Each record gives: D gene, CDR3 length, V gene, clone size, J gene, CDR3 DNA, CDR3 protein. D genes are given only for firm matches. Clone sizes are given selectively: once, few, many, or a class where the clone is expanded.

TRBD1	15	TRBV4-1	NA	TRBJ1-4	TGCGCCAGCAGCCAGACACAGGGGTTGGCTGAAAAACTGTTTTTT	CASSQTQGLAEKLFF
NA	14	TRBV20-1	NA	TRBJ1-1	TGCAGTGCTAGAAAAACAGGGATGAACACTGAAGCTTTCTTT	CSARKTGMNTEAFF
TRBD1	15	TRBV19	NA	TRBJ1-6	TGTGCCAGTAGTGGCGGACAGGGGAGTAATTCACCCCTCCACTTT	CASSGGQGSNSPLHF
NA	14	TRBV2	NA	TRBJ1-2	TGTGCCAGCAGTGCGGTCGCGCGGCGGTGGGGCTACACCTTC	CASSAVARRWGYTF
NA	14	TRBV7-7	few	TRBJ2-5	TGTGCTAGCAGCTTAAGGTACCCGGGAGAGACCCAGTACTTC	CASSLRYPGETQYF
TRBD1	16	TRBV6-5	many	TRBJ1-1	TGTGCCAGCAGTCGGACAGGGGCCGCCAGGAACACTGAAGCTTTCTTT	CASSRTGAARNTEAFF
NA	16	TRBV5-1	NA	TRBJ2-2	TGCGCCAGCAGCTTGGCGGCAGGGACAAACACCGGGGAGCTGTTTTTT	CASSLAAGTNTGELFF
NA	15	TRBV5-5	few	TRBJ2-7	TGTGCCAGCAGCTCCTGGGACTGGAGCTCCTACGAGCAGTACTTC	CASSSWDWSSYEQYF
TRBD1	17	TRBV15	NA	TRBJ2-7	TGTGCCACCAGCAGGCAGGCGACCGGGACAGGCCTTCTCGAGCAGTACTTC	CATSRQATGTGLLEQYF
NA	18	TRBV6-2/TRBV6-3	few	TRBJ1-1	TGTGCCAGCAGTTATGGGCCGAACTTCCGGCAGTTTGTTCCAGAAGCTTTCTTT	CASSYGPNFRQFVPEAFF
NA	12	TRBV12-3/TRBV12-4	few	TRBJ2-3	TGTGCCAGCGCCCCAGCCACAGATACGCAGTATTTT	CASAPATDTQYF
TRBD1	14	TRBV12-3/TRBV12-4	few	TRBJ2-2	TGTGCCAGCAGGAGACAGGGGGCGTCCGGGGAGCTGTTTTTT	CASRRQGASGELFF
NA	14	TRBV7-8	many	TRBJ1-1	TGTGCCAGCAGCCCCCGGTCAGGGGTTACTGAAGCTTTCTTT	CASSPRSGVTEAFF
NA	13	TRBV29-1	NA	TRBJ2-3	TGCAGCGTTGTGGGAATTCTCACAGATACGCAGTATTTT	CSVVGILTDTQYF
NA	13	TRBV12-2	NA	TRBJ2-7	TGTTCCAGCAGCCTGGGACAGGCCTACGAGCAGTACTTC	CSSSLGQAYEQYF